These 8 T cell receptor beta chains share one sample of origin, sequenced in a study of T cells after yellow fever vaccination (dated by TCRdb to about 2019). Interpreted using the paper, the treatment or condition label stands for: live attenuated yellow fever vaccine strain. The method was 5' RACE. The sequencer was an Illumina NovaSeq 6000. The raw public data were reprocessed by TCRdb itself: fastp quality trimming at Q25, MiXCR clonotype calling, in-frame beta chains only. Entries are consolidated by CDR3 protein sequence, retaining the most common genes and DNA. Within this sample are 200,000 to 300,000 distinct CDR3 sequences, with approximately 3.6% of them counted one time only. The ten largest clones capture 19% of the sample. Sequences were derived from PBMCs, sampled 15 days after the yellow fever booster vaccination. The receptors stem from a man younger than 35 who received the YFV17D yellow fever vaccine.

CDR3 sequence (DNA): TGCAGCGTCGGGACCGCCTACAATGAGCAGTTCTTC. Translated: CSVGTAYNEQFF. The chain couples TRBV29-1 to TRBJ2-1; D tentatively reads TRBD1 or TRBD2 (5 bases each). The CDR3 sequence is 12 residues long. Trimming left V 6 bases short and J 2 bases short, with 8 bases between. Per the germline V gene, CDR1 is SQVTM and CDR2 is ANQGSEA.

The genes are TRBV28 and TRBJ1-5; D is unclear. The CDR3 length is 14 residues. Trimming took 7 bases from V and 3 from J, leaving 13 bases between them. Germline assignment: CDR1 MDHEN and CDR2 SYDVKM. CDR3 in amino acids: CASTTDGNNQPQHF. CDR3 sequence (DNA): TGTGCCAGCACCACGGACGGAAACAATCAGCCCCAGCATTTT.

The table lists this clonotype with many counts. The V and J genes are TRBV7-2 and TRBJ2-5, with 12 bases lining up with TRBD1. CDR3 length: 14 residues. Germline CDR1 is SGHTA and CDR2 is FQGNSA. The junction had 4 bases not matched to a gene; V was cut back by 4 bases and J by 7 bases. The CDR3 DNA follows: TGTGCCAGCAGCTGGGGACAGGGGGCGACGACCCAGTACTTC. Encoded protein: CASSWGQGATTQYF.

Turning to this clonotype: Given a much more abundant clone one base away, this may be a read error. The chain joins TRBV5-1 to TRBJ1-2; tentatively, D is TRBD1 (6 bases). There are 15 residues in the CDR3. Per germline, CDR1 SGHRS and CDR2 YFSETQ. V was pared by 5 bases and J by 4 bases, with 18 bases between. CDR3 region: CASRSVDSTIYGYTF. DNA for the CDR3: TGCGCCAGCAGAAGTGTGGACAGCACTATCTATGGCTACACCTTC.

A word on this clonotype: Without the conserved terminal phenylalanine or tryptophan, this CDR3 likely stems from a read error. The CDR3 nucleotides read TGCGCCAGCGCGGACAGGGGTTCCTACAATGAGCAGTTCCTC. Translating it yields CASADRGSYNEQFL. J is TRBJ2-1 and V is TRBV5-1, with TRBD1 matching over 9 bases. The V segment lost 7 bases and the J segment 1 base; nucleotides outside the gene matches: 3. CDR3 length equals 14 residues. Germline V gene data show CDR1 as SGHRS and CDR2 as YFSETQ.

This clonotype was counted at least ten times. The chain links TRBV4-1 to TRBJ2-7, with 7 bases aligning to TRBD2. Germline loops: CDR1 MGHRA, CDR2 YSYEKL. With 3 bases clipped from V and 2 bases from J, the junction kept 7 bases outside the gene matches. The length of the CDR3 is 15 residues. As DNA, the CDR3 is TGCGCCAGCAGCCACACGGGGAGCGGGGCCTACGAGCAGTACTTC. Its protein is CASSHTGSGAYEQYF.

This clonotype was counted at least ten times. V usage is TRBV6-2 or TRBV6-3 and J usage is TRBJ2-7; D possibly matches TRBD1 or TRBD2 (5 bases each). Germline V CDR1 and CDR2: MNHEY, SVGEGT. V was trimmed by 3 bases and J by 4 bases, leaving 13 bases between them. The CDR3 has 14 amino acids. CDR3 sequence reads: CASSYGLAGYEQYV. The DNA of the CDR3 is TGTGCCAGCAGTTATGGGCTAGCAGGGTACGAGCAGTACGTC.

This chain connects TRBV18 to TRBJ2-7; tentative D call: TRBD2 (5 bases). The V gene's germline CDR1 is KGHSH and CDR2 LQKENI. Trimming took 0 bases from V and 0 from J, leaving 9 bases between them. The CDR3 is made up of 15 amino acids. The CDR3 is CASSPPRAPSYEQYF. CDR3 sequence (DNA): TGTGCCAGCTCACCACCGAGGGCCCCCTCCTACGAGCAGTACTTC.